Reported below is one T cell receptor beta chain. The antigen is not known. TCRdb's copy holds only in-frame clones and misses some; the assay was immunoSEQ multiplex PCR. The data contain fewer than 850,000 clones, about 96% of them singletons. This entry is derived from a study of shared clonotypes between healthy human individuals. Regarding the study as a whole: Some clonotypes were shared by all four sorted-subset donors, while others were not shared. The non-shared ones had lower generation probabilities than the shared ones. Naive subsets, compared against memory subsets, generally had larger estimated richness values. Among donors, clonotype sharing was expected to be affected by sequencing depth.

In the naive CD8 group, cells lacked CD45RO and were positively selected for CCR7, so terminally differentiated effector memory CD45RA+ cells were left out. Trimming left V 5 bases short and J 8 bases short, with 16 bases between. Germline loops: CDR1 MNHEY, CDR2 SMNVEV (reference sequence). This CDR3 comprises 14 residues. Input material: naive CD8+ T cells sorted from blood. The sequence derives from a man aged 25 to 40 in good health. The chain links TRBV27 to TRBJ1-5, with a weak D call TRBD1 (5 bases). The CDR3 region is CASSPQGPDKPQHF. The CDR3 bases are TGTGCCAGCAGTCCCCAGGGCCCAGACAAGCCCCAGCATTTT.